One and the same sample provided the 26 T cell receptor beta chains below, sequenced in a study of blood T cell repertoires in COVID-19. Only in-frame clones appear in the TCRdb table, and some are missing; sequencing was by immunoSEQ multiplex PCR. The table includes about 240,000 clones, 70% to 80% detected once. Sequencing was carried out using peripheral blood. All receptors come from a woman older than 75 with acute or convalescent COVID-19.

The chain couples TRBV30 to TRBJ2-3, with unresolved D. Germline V CDR1 and CDR2: GTSNPN, SVGIG (reference sequence). Trimming removed 2 bases at V and 1 base at J, with 7 bases between. This CDR3 region has 13 residues. DNA for the CDR3: TGTGCCTGGAGTCGAACTGGCACAGATACGCAGTATTTT. Translation gives CAWSRTGTDTQYF. Looking up the rest from reference TRBV30 and TRBJ2-3 gives the full variable domain: SQTIHQWPATLVQPVGSPLSLECTVEGTSNPNLYWYRQAAGRGLQLLFYSVGIGQISSEVPQNLSASRPQDRQFILSSKKLLLSDSGFYLCAWSRTGTDTQYFGPGTRLTVL.

The chain joins TRBV7-2 to TRBJ2-1; TRBD1 matches at 8 bases. Germline CDR1 and CDR2: SGHTA and FQGNSA. The CDR3 loop spans 16 amino acids. V shed 4 bases and J 12 bases; nucleotides not matched to a gene: 17. As DNA, the CDR3 is TGTGCCAGCAGCTCAAACCGGGACAGGTTTGGTGAGGGGCAGTTCTTC. This codes for CASSSNRDRFGEGQFF.

J is TRBJ2-1 and V is TRBV3-1 (or the pseudogene TRBV3-2); no clear D gene. V was clipped by 2 bases and J by 9 bases, with 8 bases between them. Germline CDR1 is LGHDT and CDR2 is YNNKEL (reference sequence). The CDR3 is 12 amino acids. CDR3 DNA sequence: TGTGCCAGCAGCCAATCTGGGCCTGAGCAGTTCTTC. Translation: CASSQSGPEQFF.

This clone is classed as medium-sized. Other DNA sequences of this sample code for an identical CDR3. The CDR3 protein is CASSRSGSGNTIYF. CDR3 in DNA: TGTGCCAGCAGTAGATCGGGATCTGGAAACACCATATATTTT. The chain combines TRBV6-5 with TRBJ1-3; D is uncertain. Germline V gene sequence: CDR1 MNHEY, CDR2 SVGAGI. The CDR3 runs 14 residues. V lost 5 bases to trimming and J lost 1 base, with 9 bases between them.

This chain joins TRBV19 and TRBJ2-1; 11 bases line up with TRBD1. The CDR3 covers 14 residues. From germline, CDR1 is LNHDA and CDR2 SQIVND (reference sequence). V lost 7 bases, J lost 8 bases, and 7 bases stayed unmatched. This chain's CDR3 is CASTRTGGVYEQFF. CDR3 DNA: TGTGCCAGTACTAGGACAGGGGGCGTTTATGAGCAGTTCTTC.

The gene calls are TRBV19 and TRBJ2-7; 8 bases align to TRBD2. CDR1 is LNHDA, CDR2 SQIVND, per germline (reference sequence). With 4 bases clipped from V and 4 bases from J, the junction kept 3 bases outside the gene matches. The CDR3 length is 13 residues. The CDR3: CASSRVAGYEQYF. The CDR3 nucleotides are TGTGCCAGTAGTAGGGTAGCGGGGTACGAGCAGTACTTC.

The chain is built from TRBV6-1 and TRBJ1-1; perhaps TRBD1 as D (5 bases). The CDR3 runs 12 residues. Germline CDR1 MNHNS, CDR2 SASEGT. Between the trimmed V and J ends, which lost 3 bases and 4 bases, there was a span of 6 bases. The CDR3 DNA reads TGTGCCAGCAGTGACGGGGGCACTGAAGCTTTCTTT. Translated: CASSDGGTEAFF.

A few counts support this clone. This chain uses TRBV9 with TRBJ2-5; the D gene is possibly TRBD1 (5 bases). Trimming pared 0 bases from V and 2 bases from J, leaving 14 bases between. The CDR3 length is 16 residues. Germline assignment: CDR1 SGDLS and CDR2 YYNGEE. CDR3 DNA sequence: TGTGCCAGCAGCGTAGCTATAGGGCAGGGACAAGAGACCCAGTACTTC. Encoded protein: CASSVAIGQGQETQYF.

This clone was seen a handful of times. In DNA, the CDR3 is TGTGCCAGCAGTAGGGGGAGCGAGGGCTCACCCCTCCACTTT. Protein: CASSRGSEGSPLHF. The genes are TRBV7-8 and TRBJ1-6, with a tentative D call TRBD1 (6 bases). The CDR3 has 14 residues. Germline CDR1 and CDR2: SGHVS and FQNEAQ. Trimming took 6 bases from V and 10 from J, leaving 16 bases between them.

The gene calls are TRBV2 and TRBJ1-5; TRBD1 matches at 9 bases. CDR1 and CDR2 from the germline V gene are SNHLY and FYNNEI. The CDR3 consists of 15 residues. V was pared by 6 bases and J by 6 bases, with 9 bases of the junction left unmatched. The CDR3 DNA reads TGTGCCAGCAGACCCACAGGGGGCGGCAGTCAGCCCCAGCATTTT. Protein sequence: CASRPTGGGSQPQHF.

The chain uses TRBV15 and TRBJ1-4, with 7 bases matching TRBD1. The V segment lost 0 bases and the J segment 6 bases; nucleotides outside the gene matches: 13. The CDR3 sequence is 18 residues long. CDR1 and CDR2 (germline): LNHNV, YYDKDF (reference sequence). The CDR3 region has the DNA TGTGCCACCAGCAGAGATGTAGGTAACAGGGGATTGGATGAAAAACTGTTTTTT. The encoded protein is CATSRDVGNRGLDEKLFF.

V usage is TRBV3-1 (or the pseudogene TRBV3-2) and J usage is TRBJ1-2; D gene ambiguous. The CDR3 loop spans 15 amino acids. Per germline, CDR1 LGHDT and CDR2 YNNKEL (reference sequence). With 0 bases removed from V and 1 base from J, the gap between germline ends came to 9 bases. The CDR3 nucleotides read TGTGCCAGCAGCCAAGATCTATCGGGTAACTATGGCTACACCTTC. Its translation: CASSQDLSGNYGYTF.

The V and J genes are TRBV5-1 and TRBJ1-6; the match to TRBD1 covers 9 bases. The CDR3 runs 15 residues. Germline V lookup: CDR1 SGHRS, CDR2 YFSETQ. V was pared by 0 bases and J by 9 bases, with 4 bases of the junction left unmatched. The CDR3 sequence: CASSLGTGAGSPLHF. For the CDR3, the DNA is TGCGCCAGCAGCTTGGGGACAGGGGCGGGTTCACCCCTCCACTTT.

The gene calls are TRBV7-9 and TRBJ2-1, with 7 nucleotides matching TRBD1. Germline-derived CDR1 and CDR2 are SEHNR and FQNEAQ (reference sequence). This CDR3 is built from 18 residues. The junction had 11 bases not matched to a gene; V was cut back by 1 base and J by 2 bases. The CDR3 DNA sequence: TGTGCCAGCAGCTTAGGGTGGCAGGGGGACGGTCCCTACAATGAGCAGTTCTTC. Translation gives CASSLGWQGDGPYNEQFF.

V usage is TRBV12-3 or TRBV12-4 and J usage is TRBJ1-6; TRBD1 is a possible D gene (5 bases). V lost 5 bases and J lost 9, with 11 bases in between. The CDR3 covers 13 residues. CDR3 sequence: CASSAYGASPLHF. The CDR3 DNA sequence: TGTGCCAGCAGTGCCTATGGGGCTTCACCCCTCCACTTT.

This clone was observed many times. The J gene is TRBJ2-3, the V gene TRBV6-5, with TRBD1 identical over 7 bases. The CDR3 is made up of 15 amino acids. The V gene's germline CDR1 is MNHEY and CDR2 SVGAGI. V lost 0 bases and J lost 2; bases outside the gene matches: 2. The CDR3 protein is CASSYSGGVTDTQYF. For the CDR3, the DNA is TGTGCCAGCAGTTACTCAGGGGGCGTCACAGATACGCAGTATTTT.

The chain employs TRBV7-9 and TRBJ2-3; possible D gene TRBD2, 6 bases. This CDR3 has 15 amino acids. Germline V gene sequence: CDR1 SEHNR, CDR2 FQNEAQ (reference sequence). Trimming stripped 2 bases from V and 1 base from J, with 10 bases between. The chain's CDR3 is CASSLRLGRTDTQYF. The DNA for the CDR3 is TGTGCCAGCAGCTTAAGACTAGGTCGCACAGATACGCAGTATTTT.

This clone was counted between two and nine times. Other DNA sequences of this sample code for an identical CDR3. The chain joins TRBV5-1 to TRBJ2-7, with a possible D match to TRBD1 (6 bases). Trimming removed 4 bases from V and 2 bases from J, with 13 bases in between. Germline CDR1 SGHRS, CDR2 YFSETQ. This CDR3 contains 14 residues. For the CDR3, the DNA is TGCGCCAGCAGCCCCCACCGGGACACCTACGAGCAGTACTTC. Protein product: CASSPHRDTYEQYF.

This chain links TRBV14 with TRBJ2-3; D gene ambiguous. This CDR3 has 16 residues. Germline values: CDR1 SGHDN, CDR2 FVKESK. V lost 2 bases, J lost 3 bases, and 15 bases lay in between. The CDR3 sequence is CASSQNLRISTDTQYF. CDR3 nucleotides: TGTGCCAGCAGCCAAAATTTGAGAATTAGTACAGATACGCAGTATTTT.

The rearrangement links TRBV9 to TRBJ1-6; D unresolved. This CDR3 comprises 15 residues. The germline V gene has CDR1 SGDLS and CDR2 YYNGEE. Trimming pared 0 bases from V and 8 bases from J, leaving 12 bases between. The CDR3 is CASSVDAGGYSPLHF. The DNA for the CDR3 is TGTGCCAGCAGCGTAGACGCAGGAGGTTATTCACCCCTCCACTTT.

Worth noting for this clone: The same CDR3 can be traced to other DNA sequences in this sample. CDR3 DNA: TGTGCCAGCAGCCGGACAGGAGGCTACGAGCAGTACTTC. Translated: CASSRTGGYEQYF. This rearrangement joins TRBV3-1 (or the pseudogene TRBV3-2) to TRBJ2-7; TRBD1 matches at 7 bases. The CDR3 covers 13 residues. J was trimmed by 3 bases and V by 4 bases; bases with no gene match: 3. Germline V gene data show CDR1 as LGHDT and CDR2 as YNNKEL (reference sequence).

The V call is TRBV14, the J call TRBJ1-3; TRBD1 aligns across 7 bases. Germline V gives CDR1 SGHDN, CDR2 FVKESK. V was pared by 4 bases and J by 0 bases, with 3 bases of the junction left unmatched. The CDR3 length is 15 residues. Here the CDR3 reads CASSLGQYSGNTIYF. DNA of the CDR3: TGTGCCAGCAGCCTGGGACAGTACTCTGGAAACACCATATATTTT.

V is TRBV10-1 and J is TRBJ1-5; 7 bases line up with TRBD1. The ends lost 8 bases at V and 5 bases at J; junction bases unmatched: 18. CDR1 is WNHNN and CDR2 is SYGVQD in the germline V gene (reference sequence). The CDR3 loop spans 17 amino acids. The DNA of the CDR3 is TGCGCCAGCGGGTCGGGACACAGGGGACCCTCGGATCAGCCCCAGCATTTT. This translates into CASGSGHRGPSDQPQHF.

The chain recombines TRBV7-9 with TRBJ2-5, with 12 bases that match TRBD2. The CDR3 loop spans 16 amino acids. The V and J ends lost 3 bases and 2 bases, in that order; junction bases with no gene match: 4. Germline loops: CDR1 SEHNR, CDR2 FQNEAQ (reference sequence). The CDR3 sequence: CASSLRTSGVQETQYF. The CDR3, as DNA: TGTGCCAGCAGCTTGCGGACTAGCGGGGTGCAAGAGACCCAGTACTTC.

This rearrangement joins TRBV7-2 to TRBJ1-2; perhaps TRBD1 as D (6 bases). The V gene's germline CDR1 is SGHTA and CDR2 FQGNSA. The V gene lost 5 bases and the J gene lost 3 bases, with 13 bases spanning the gap. The CDR3 runs 14 residues. In DNA, the CDR3 is TGTGCCAGCAGCCCCAGACAGGAGTACTATGGCTACACCTTC. Translating gives CASSPRQEYYGYTF.

The chain recombines TRBV4-1 with TRBJ2-1, with D unclear. The CDR3 extends over 19 amino acids. The V end lost 3 bases, the J end lost 3 bases, and 24 bases lay between the germline ends. Germline V lookup: CDR1 MGHRA, CDR2 YSYEKL. For the CDR3, the DNA is TGCGCCAGCAGCCAGAAAACCCCGGGTAGCTCCCTGGGCTACAATGAGCAGTTCTTC. As protein: CASSQKTPGSSLGYNEQFF.